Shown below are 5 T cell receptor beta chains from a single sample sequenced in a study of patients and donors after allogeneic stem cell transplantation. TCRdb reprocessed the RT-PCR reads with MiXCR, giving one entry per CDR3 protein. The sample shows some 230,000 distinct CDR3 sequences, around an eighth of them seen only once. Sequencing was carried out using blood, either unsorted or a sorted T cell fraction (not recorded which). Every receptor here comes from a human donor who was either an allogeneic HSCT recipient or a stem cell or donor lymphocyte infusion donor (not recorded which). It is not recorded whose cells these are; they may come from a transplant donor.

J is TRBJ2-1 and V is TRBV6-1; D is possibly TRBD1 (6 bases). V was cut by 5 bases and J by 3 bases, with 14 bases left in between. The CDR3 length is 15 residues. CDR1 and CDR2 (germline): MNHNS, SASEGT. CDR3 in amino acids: CASSPRGQYYNEQFF. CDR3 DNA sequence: TGTGCCAGCAGTCCACGGGGACAATACTACAATGAGCAGTTCTTC.

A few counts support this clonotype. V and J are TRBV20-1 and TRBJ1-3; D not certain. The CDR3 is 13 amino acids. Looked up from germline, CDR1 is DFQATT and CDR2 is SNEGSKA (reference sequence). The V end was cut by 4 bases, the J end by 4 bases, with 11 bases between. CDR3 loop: CSAKPTGGNTIYF. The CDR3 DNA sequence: TGCAGTGCTAAACCGACGGGGGGAAACACCATATATTTT.

As DNA, the CDR3 is TGTGCCACCAGCAGGTCTGTTGGGGAGACCCAGTACTTC. This gives the protein CATSRSVGETQYF. The genes are TRBV15 and TRBJ2-5; D is uncertain. V was shortened by 3 bases and J by 5 bases, with 10 bases between the two germline ends. The CDR3 totals 13 residues. Looked up from germline, CDR1 is LNHNV and CDR2 is YYDKDF (reference sequence).

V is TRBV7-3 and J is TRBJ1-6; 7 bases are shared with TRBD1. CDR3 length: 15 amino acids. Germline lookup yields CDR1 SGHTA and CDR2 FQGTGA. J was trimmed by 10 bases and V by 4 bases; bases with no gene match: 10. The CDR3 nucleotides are TGTGCCAGCAGCTGGAGAACAGGGGCAAGGTCACCCCTCCACTTT. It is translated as CASSWRTGARSPLHF.

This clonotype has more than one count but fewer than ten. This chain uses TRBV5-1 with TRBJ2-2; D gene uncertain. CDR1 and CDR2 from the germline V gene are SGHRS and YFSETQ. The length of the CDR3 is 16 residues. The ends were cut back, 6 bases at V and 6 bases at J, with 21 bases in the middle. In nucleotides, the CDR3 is TGCGCCAGCACCCAAAGAACTCGGCAGACCTCCGGGGAGCTGTTTTTT. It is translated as CASTQRTRQTSGELFF.